The next 8 T cell receptor beta chains were all read from a single sample in a study of OX40 agonist ivuxolimab in advanced cancers. Preparation of the library involved the immunoSEQ multiplex PCR assay. TCRdb stores this immuneACCESS table with in-frame sequences only. Part of the clones is absent; in the studies checked, under half of the shortfall reflects unresolved V genes, and no reason is known for the rest. For this sample the table gives roughly 90,000 clones, of which over 85% were detected only once. The top ten clonotypes cover 0.79% of the sample. Source: CD4+ or CD8+ T cells sorted from blood, taken in a trial of the OX40 agonist ivuxolimab. The receptors stem from an adult with an advanced solid tumor such as melanoma, head and neck, liver or kidney cancer.

This chain joins TRBV7-3 and TRBJ1-1; maybe TRBD1 (6 bases). The CDR3 length is 13 residues. CDR1 SGHTA and CDR2 FQGTGA come from the germline V gene. Between the trimmed V and J ends, which lost 5 bases and 1 base, there was a span of 8 bases. CDR3 region: CASSRQANTEAFF. CDR3 DNA: TGTGCCAGCAGCCGACAGGCGAACACTGAAGCTTTCTTT.

The sample holds one count of this clone. The gene calls are TRBV28 and TRBJ2-5, with 10 positions matching TRBD1. The germline CDR1 and CDR2 sequences are MDHEN and SYDVKM. The CDR3 is 14 residues long. Trimming took 5 bases from V and 5 from J; bases not matched to a gene: 5. CDR3 nucleotide sequence: TGTGCCAGCAGTCTAAGACAGGGGGCGGAGACCCAGTACTTC. Translation gives CASSLRQGAETQYF.

The chain combines TRBV19 with TRBJ2-7, with a weak D call TRBD1 (6 bases). Looked up from germline, CDR1 is LNHDA and CDR2 is SQIVND (reference sequence). The CDR3 is 13 residues long. Trimming cost V 6 bases and J 3 bases, with 12 bases left between them. The CDR3 region is CASRFAQGYEQYF. The CDR3 coding sequence is TGTGCCAGTAGGTTCGCACAGGGCTACGAGCAGTACTTC.

The chain carries TRBV19 and TRBJ2-4, with 7 nucleotides matching TRBD1. The CDR3 length is 13 residues. V shed 4 bases, J shed 6 bases, and the junction held 3 bases outside the gene matches. Germline V gives CDR1 LNHDA, CDR2 SQIVND (reference sequence). The CDR3 here is CASSNGQANIQYF. DNA of the CDR3: TGTGCCAGTAGTAACGGACAGGCAAACATTCAGTACTTC.

The chain links TRBV2 to TRBJ2-5; 9 nucleotides match TRBD1. Germline CDR1 reads SNHLY; CDR2 reads FYNNEI. Trimming cost V 6 bases and J 5 bases; bases outside gene matches: 7. This CDR3 contains 14 residues. This chain's CDR3 is CASSPLTGGETQYF. CDR3 in DNA: TGTGCCAGCAGCCCCTTGACAGGGGGGGAGACCCAGTACTTC.

The V gene is TRBV19, the J gene TRBJ2-3, with 7 bases lining up with TRBD1. The CDR3 contains 14 residues. After removal of 2 bases from V and 6 bases from J, the junction contained 5 bases not matched to a gene. Germline CDR1 LNHDA, CDR2 SQIVND (reference sequence). CDR3 sequence: CASSIIDRADTQYF. The DNA of the CDR3 is TGTGCCAGTAGTATAATCGACAGGGCGGATACGCAGTATTTT.

The gene calls are TRBV5-1 and TRBJ1-6, with TRBD1 identical over 7 bases. The V and J ends lost 4 bases and 4 bases, in that order; junction bases with no gene match: 8. Germline lookup yields CDR1 SGHRS and CDR2 YFSETQ. The CDR3 consists of 16 residues. The DNA for the CDR3 is TGCGCCAGCAGCCGGAGCAGGGGGGGTTATAATTCACCCCTCCACTTT. Amino acid sequence: CASSRSRGGYNSPLHF.

The CDR3 loop is CASRYKGEWFYEQYF. CDR3 nucleotides: TGCGCCAGCAGGTATAAGGGAGAGTGGTTCTACGAGCAGTACTTC. This rearrangement joins TRBV10-2 to TRBJ2-7, with TRBD2 as a possible D gene (5 bases). CDR3 length: 15 residues. The germline V gene encodes CDR1 WSHSY and CDR2 SAAADI. V was shortened by 6 bases and J by 3 bases, with 18 bases between the two germline ends.